One and the same sample provided the 13 T cell receptor beta chains below, sequenced in a study of radiotherapy plus CTLA-4 blockade in lung cancer. Assay: immunoSEQ multiplex PCR; the TCRdb copy retains only in-frame clones and omits some. The sample has roughly 90,000 clones, 80% to 85% seen once; the top ten hold about 25%. The sequencing used peripheral blood, collected from a patient treated with radiotherapy plus ipilimumab. Receptor source: a human donor with non-small cell lung cancer that progressed on radiotherapy plus ipilimumab.

The chain has TRBV9 and TRBJ1-5, with unresolved D. The germline V and J ends were trimmed by 3 bases and 0 bases, with 7 bases remaining between them. This CDR3 has 14 residues. From germline, CDR1 is SGDLS and CDR2 YYNGEE. CDR3 in DNA: TGTGCCAGCAGCGGGACGGATAGCAATCAGCCCCAGCATTTT. This codes for CASSGTDSNQPQHF.

This clone has only one observation. The CDR3 reads CASSLSDSPNTEQYV. In DNA, the CDR3 is TGTGCCAGCAGTTTGTCGGACAGCCCGAATACCGAGCAGTACGTC. The chain couples TRBV27 to TRBJ2-7, with D perhaps TRBD1 (6 bases). CDR1 is MNHEY, CDR2 SMNVEV, per germline (reference sequence). This CDR3 has 15 amino acids. Trimming took off 3 bases at V and 6 bases at J, with 18 bases between the two ends.

Note on this clone: A much larger clone differs by one base, so this may be a read error. The rearrangement links TRBV10-2 to TRBJ2-2; D is possibly TRBD1 (5 bases). V lost 3 bases to trimming and J lost 3 bases, with 5 bases between them. The germline V gene has CDR1 WSHSY and CDR2 SAAADI. The CDR3 is made up of 13 amino acids. The CDR3 sequence: CASSDRDTGELFF. CDR3 sequence (DNA): TGCGCCAGCAGTGACAGGGACACCGGGGAGCTGTTTTTT.

This clone was found a few times. The chain links TRBV6-1 to TRBJ1-4, with 7 bases identical to TRBD1. Germline V gives CDR1 MNHNS, CDR2 SASEGT. V trimming: 5 bases; J trimming: 3 bases; junction bases outside the gene matches: 3. The CDR3 contains 14 residues. CDR3 bases: TGTGCCAGCAGTCGACAGGGTTCTAATGAAAAACTGTTTTTT. It specifies CASSRQGSNEKLFF.

The rearrangement joins TRBV5-1 to TRBJ2-1; the D is unclear. From germline, CDR1 is SGHRS and CDR2 YFSETQ. V was trimmed by 4 bases and J by 5 bases, leaving 13 bases between them. The CDR3 runs to 14 residues. The CDR3 region is CASSGGRNHNEQFF. The CDR3 nucleotides are TGCGCCAGCAGCGGCGGCCGGAACCACAATGAGCAGTTCTTC.

The rearrangement uses TRBV10-2 and TRBJ1-4, with D tentatively TRBD1 (5 bases). The CDR3 extends over 16 amino acids. CDR1 and CDR2 from the germline V gene are WSHSY and SAAADI. V lost 4 bases and J 8 bases, leaving 20 bases between the germline ends. The CDR3 protein is CASSGGVRGGPEKLFF. CDR3 DNA sequence: TGCGCCAGCAGTGGAGGGGTTAGGGGAGGGCCAGAAAAACTGTTTTTT.

The V call is TRBV5-1, the J call TRBJ1-5; no definite D call. Germline V gene sequence: CDR1 SGHRS, CDR2 YFSETQ. The CDR3 consists of 14 residues. Trimming shortened V by 0 bases and J by 6 bases, and 10 bases separated the two germline ends. Here the CDR3 DNA reads TGCGCCAGCAGCTTGGGGTCCGGGGTTCAGCCCCAGCATTTT. It yields the protein CASSLGSGVQPQHF.

This clone was detected only once. The gene calls are TRBV7-9 and TRBJ1-1; TRBD1 matches at 12 bases. Looked up from germline, CDR1 is SEHNR and CDR2 is FQNEAQ (reference sequence). The ends lost 7 bases at V and 0 bases at J; junction bases unmatched: 6. The CDR3 is 16 residues long. The CDR3 sequence is CASNRDRGRLNTEAFF. The CDR3 DNA reads TGTGCCAGCAATCGGGACAGGGGGCGTTTGAACACTGAAGCTTTCTTT.

J is TRBJ2-2 and V is TRBV7-9, with D possibly matching TRBD2 (5 bases). The CDR3 sequence is 14 residues long. From germline, CDR1 is SEHNR and CDR2 FQNEAQ (reference sequence). V lost 1 base and J 6 bases, leaving 9 bases between the germline ends. This CDR3 is CASSLGGLSGELFF. The CDR3 DNA reads as TGTGCCAGCAGCTTAGGAGGACTTTCCGGGGAGCTGTTTTTT. Complete variable domain (other parts from reference TRBV7-9 and TRBJ2-2): DTGVSQNPRHKITKRGQNVTFRCDPISEHNRLYWYRQTLGQGPEFLTYFQNEAQLEKSRLLSDRFSAERPKGSFSTLEIQRTEQGDSAMYLCASSLGGLSGELFFGEGSRLTVL.

This clone has a single count. The CDR3 coding sequence is TGTGCCTGGAGCCTAGGGAGGTCCACTAATGAAAAACTGTTTTTT. It is translated as CAWSLGRSTNEKLFF. This chain uses TRBV30 with TRBJ1-4; D ambiguous. The germline V and J ends were trimmed by 3 bases and 2 bases, with 13 bases remaining between them. The CDR3 length is 15 residues. CDR1 is GTSNPN, CDR2 SVGIG, per germline (reference sequence).

This chain links TRBV7-2 with TRBJ2-7, with 7 bases fitting TRBD1. The CDR3 runs 13 residues. Germline CDR1 is SGHTA and CDR2 is FQGNSA. The trim removed 5 bases at V and 4 bases at J, leaving 5 bases unmatched. This CDR3 is CASSPQQGYEQYF. CDR3 DNA: TGTGCCAGCAGCCCACAACAGGGGTACGAGCAGTACTTC. Using reference TRBV7-2 and TRBJ2-7 for the parts outside the CDR3, the full variable domain is GAGVSQSPSNKVTEKGKDVELRCDPISGHTALYWYRQSLGQGLEFLIYFQGNSAPDKSGLPSDRFSAERTGGSVSTLTIQRTQQEDSAVYLCASSPQQGYEQYFGPGTRLTVT.

The sample holds a few counts of this clone. J is TRBJ1-1 and V is TRBV18; 11 bases fit TRBD1. Losses at the gene ends were 1 base for V and 0 bases for J; bases not matched to a gene: 1. CDR3 size: 16 residues. Per the germline V gene, CDR1 is KGHSH and CDR2 is LQKENI. This CDR3 reads CASSPRTGGMNTEAFF. The CDR3 DNA is TGTGCCAGCTCACCACGGACAGGGGGCATGAACACTGAAGCTTTCTTT.

The gene calls are TRBV2 and TRBJ2-2; TRBD1 might be the D (6 bases). This CDR3 has 17 amino acids. Trimming cost V 2 bases and J 0 bases, with 13 bases left between them. Per germline, CDR1 SNHLY and CDR2 FYNNEI. The CDR3 nucleotides read TGTGCCAGCAGTGAATATCAGGGACATACGAACACCGGGGAGCTGTTTTTT. This translates into CASSEYQGHTNTGELFF.